Listed here are 11 T cell receptor beta chains from one sample, sequenced in a study of tumor-infiltrating lymphocytes in primary liver carcinoma (dated by TCRdb to between 2016 and 2019). Instrument on record: Illumina HiSeq 2500. TCRbeta-specific cDNA was reverse-transcribed from roughly 500 ng total RNA using a constant-region primer and ProtoScript II reverse transcriptase. TCRbeta libraries were built with three nested multiplex PCR rounds, a slightly modified ARM-PCR procedure. Multiplex TRBV1-TRBV30 forward primers and a Cbeta reverse primer were used in the first two PCR rounds, each of which was run for approximately 9 cycles. In TCRdb, the public reads were trimmed at Q25 with fastp and aligned with MiXCR, with productive beta chains retained. Identical CDR3 protein sequences are pooled into one entry, listed with their most common genes and DNA. A total of about 96,000 distinct CDR3 sequences appear in this sample, less than 70% of them only once. The ten most abundant clones make up around 30% of the sample.

Without any cell sorting, total RNA and DNA were extracted together from around 18-30 mg of bulk tissue using the AllPrep DNA/RNA mini kit. The sequencing input was tumor-adjacent normal liver tissue. Receptors originate from a man aged 40-55 years with primary liver carcinoma and hepatitis B virus infection.

This clonotype was observed many times. This chain uses TRBV4-1 with TRBJ2-7; 9 nucleotides match TRBD2. Trimming at V came to 0 bases and at J to 6 bases, leaving 6 bases not matched to a gene. There are 15 residues in the CDR3. CDR1 and CDR2 from the germline V gene are MGHRA and YSYEKL. CDR3 loop: CASSQDGAGGTEQYF. CDR3 coding DNA: TGCGCCAGCAGCCAAGATGGCGCGGGAGGGACCGAGCAGTACTTC.

The chain recombines TRBV11-2 with TRBJ2-5; weak D call: TRBD2 (6 bases). The CDR3 extends over 17 amino acids. Germline V gene data show CDR1 as SGHAT and CDR2 as FQNNGV. With 11 bases removed from V and 5 bases from J, the gap between germline ends came to 30 bases. The chain's CDR3 is CAGNPGTLWGVGETQYF. The CDR3 coding sequence is TGTGCCGGCAACCCTGGGACTTTATGGGGAGTAGGGGAGACCCAGTACTTC.

About this clonotype: A read error may produce the germline difference seen at one junction end. This chain joins TRBV6-5 and TRBJ2-7; 8 bases align to TRBD1. From germline, CDR1 is MNHEY and CDR2 SVGAGI. This CDR3 is built from 14 residues. The CDR3 sequence is CAGSYSGQGVGQYF. As DNA, the CDR3 is TGTGCCGGCAGTTACTCCGGACAGGGTGTAGGGCAGTACTTC.

This clonotype appeared a few times. The chain carries TRBV7-3 and TRBJ2-1, with D hard to call. The CDR3 has 14 residues. V gave up 1 base and J gave up 8 bases, with 12 bases separating them. In germline, CDR1 is SGHTA, CDR2 FQGTGA. The CDR3 spells CASSLSATLDEQFF. In DNA, the CDR3 is TGTGCCAGCAGCTTAAGTGCTACGTTGGATGAGCAGTTCTTC.

For this clonotype: One base away lies a much larger clone, so this may be a sequencing read error. J is TRBJ1-2 and V is TRBV6-6, with D unclear. The germline V gene has CDR1 MNHNY and CDR2 SVGAGI (reference sequence). The length of the CDR3 is 12 residues. CDR3 sequence: CASSDRFYGHTF. In DNA form, the CDR3 reads TGTGCCAGCAGTGACCGTTTCTATGGCCACACCTTC.

Worth noting for this clonotype: A much larger clone sits a single nucleotide away, making a read error possible. The CDR3 ends on some other residue instead of the conserved phenylalanine or tryptophan, so this is likely a read error. The chain has TRBV28 and TRBJ2-7, with D possibly matching TRBD2 (6 bases). The CDR3 spans 14 residues. Trimming removed 6 bases from V and 0 bases from J, with 12 bases in between. The germline gives CDR1 MDHEN, CDR2 SYDVKM. CDR3 DNA sequence: TGTGCCAGCAGCAGACTAGGGGCCTCCTACGAGCAGTACATC. Translated: CASSRLGASYEQYI.

To note about this clonotype: An end of the junction differs from the germline gene, which may be a read error. V gene TRBV4-1 combines with J gene TRBJ2-7, with 11 bases that match TRBD2. The V gene's germline CDR1 is MGHRA and CDR2 YSYEKL. The CDR3 is 15 residues long. In nucleotides, the CDR3 is TGCGCCAGCAGCTATACTAGCGGGAGTAACTACAAGCAGTACTTC. Its protein product is CASSYTSGSNYKQYF.

V is TRBV7-8 and J is TRBJ1-1, with D tentatively TRBD1 (5 bases). The germline gives CDR1 SGHVS, CDR2 FQNEAQ. The CDR3 totals 16 residues. Trimming took 5 bases from V and 1 from J, leaving 17 bases between them. The CDR3 bases are TGTGCCAGCAGCCCCCGGGCAGGGACTACGAACACTGAAGCTTTCTTT. Its protein is CASSPRAGTTNTEAFF.

This clonotype was observed a single time. Lacking the conserved final phenylalanine or tryptophan, this CDR3 likely reflects a read error. The rearrangement links TRBV6-1 to TRBJ2-7; no firm D call. CDR1 is MNHNS and CDR2 is SASEGT in the germline V gene. The CDR3 totals 13 residues. Between the trimmed V and J ends, which lost 0 bases and 5 bases, there was a span of 8 bases. In nucleotides, the CDR3 is TGTGCCAGCAGTGAAGCGCTTAGTAACGAGCAGTACTTA. This codes for CASSEALSNEQYL.

The chain carries TRBV13 and TRBJ2-7, with D uncertain. The germline V gene encodes CDR1 PRHDT and CDR2 FYEKMQ (reference sequence). V shed 6 bases and J shed 7 bases, with 10 bases lying between them. CDR3 size: 11 residues. In DNA form, the CDR3 reads TGTGCCAGCAGTTTACGCGCTGAGCAGTACTTC. It specifies CASSLRAEQYF.

Worth noting for this clonotype: A much larger clone is a single base away; this may be a read error. This sequence joins TRBV10-3 and TRBJ1-4, with 7 bases identical to TRBD1. The CDR3 is made up of 15 amino acids. Trimming cost V 5 bases and J 4 bases; bases outside gene matches: 7. The germline CDR1 and CDR2 sequences are ENHRY and SYGVKD. In nucleotides, the CDR3 is TGTGCCATCAGTCCGACCGGGACAGATAATGAAAAACTGTTTTTT. Its translation is CAISPTGTDNEKLFF.